The clone carrying this T cell receptor (beta chain) was detected many times. Its cognate antigen is unknown. The CDR3 is 15 amino acids. Germline assignment: CDR1 MNHEY and CDR2 SMNVEV (reference sequence). V lost 0 bases, J lost 1 base, and 6 bases lay in between. The sample is drawn from a study of early T cells in non-severe SARS-CoV-2 infection. Overall study findings and caveats: Reliance on VDJdb matching favored anti-spike CD8 responses; private and CD4 specificities were missed.

Using its own MiXCR run on the 5' RACE reads, TCRdb lists one record per CDR3 protein. The data hold 50,000 or so distinct CDR3 sequences, with roughly 5.5% observed a single time. This chain links TRBV27 with TRBJ1-4; no clear D gene. The receptor was isolated from an adult who was a healthcare worker with PCR-confirmed SARS-CoV-2 infection or an uninfected control (not recorded which). Sequencing input: whole blood. In nucleotides, the CDR3 is TGTGCCAGCAGTTTATCGACTGTAACTAATGAAAAACTGTTTTTT. Protein sequence: CASSLSTVTNEKLFF.